A selection of T cell receptor beta chains follows, all from one sample in a study of cytomegalovirus exposure and HLA in healthy donors. Here immunoSEQ multiplex PCR was the method, and the copy in TCRdb shows in-frame clones only, minus some. The sample records over 75,000 clones, roughly 91% being singletons. The sequenced sample consisted of PBMCs. The origin of the receptors is a young man in good health and CMV-seronegative. CDR3s include the opening cysteine and the closing phenylalanine or tryptophan. A D gene is named only where the DNA matches it firmly. Clone size appears in some rows only: once, few, many, or a class for an expanded clone.

clone_size j_call v_call d_call cdr3_aa cdr3_nt
. TRBJ2-1 TRBV29-1 TRBD2 CSLLTSGGSYEQFF TGCAGCCTCCTTACTAGCGGGGGATCCTATGAGCAGTTCTTC
few TRBJ1-2 TRBV7-8 TRBD1 CASSQNRGPSYGYTF TGTGCCAGCAGCCAGAACAGGGGCCCGAGCTATGGCTACACCTTC
. TRBJ1-2 TRBV12-5 TRBD1 CASGLSTGGGYTF TGTGCTAGTGGTTTGAGCACAGGGGGAGGCTACACCTTC
. TRBJ2-7 TRBV2 . CASSELFLGPNYEQYF TGTGCCAGCAGTGAACTTTTTTTGGGGCCTAACTACGAGCAGTACTTC
once TRBJ1-1 TRBV6-5 . CASGRRDTEAFF TGTGCCTCAGGCCGGAGGGACACTGAAGCTTTCTTT
once TRBJ1-2 TRBV28 . CASSLSLPANYGYTF TGTGCCAGCAGTTTATCTCTTCCGGCTAACTATGGCTACACCTTC
. TRBJ2-3 TRBV4-1 TRBD1 CASSQDRLFTDTQYF TGCGCCAGCAGCCAGGACAGGCTATTCACAGATACGCAGTATTTT
. TRBJ2-7 TRBV4-1 TRBD2 CASSPSGLAGYEQYF TGCGCCAGCAGCCCATCGGGACTAGCGGGCTACGAGCAGTACTTC
. TRBJ1-2 TRBV11-2 . CASSSRGLWETYGYTF TGTGCCAGCAGCTCCCGCGGGCTCTGGGAAACTTATGGCTACACCTTC
. TRBJ2-5 TRBV5-4 TRBD2 CASSPAGELETQYF TGTGCCAGCAGCCCAGCGGGAGAATTGGAGACCCAGTACTTC
. TRBJ2-7 TRBV29-1 . CSVGQAYEQYF TGCAGCGTTGGACAGGCCTACGAGCAGTACTTC
. TRBJ2-7 TRBV10-2 . CASSDRYFSYEQYF TGCGCCAGCAGCGACAGATACTTCTCCTACGAGCAGTACTTC
. TRBJ2-3 TRBV12-2 . CASRHRGVSAGGTDTQYF TGTGCAAGTCGCCACAGAGGGGTGTCGGCGGGGGGCACAGATACGCAGTATTTT
. TRBJ2-7 TRBV6-5 . CASSAGPPWVYEQYF TGTGCCAGCAGTGCGGGACCCCCTTGGGTCTACGAGCAGTACTTC
. TRBJ2-2 TRBV18 TRBD1 CASSAVPGGRGTGELFF TGTGCCAGCTCGGCCGTCCCAGGGGGACGGGGCACCGGGGAGCTGTTTTTT
. TRBJ1-5 TRBV28 . CASSSPQTGRNQPQHF TGTGCCAGCAGTTCCCCACAAACAGGGCGGAATCAGCCCCAGCATTTT
. TRBJ2-5 TRBV6-1 TRBD1 CASSEYDRGVETQYF TGTGCCAGCAGTGAGTATGACAGGGGTGTCGAGACCCAGTACTTC
. TRBJ1-2 TRBV5-1 . CASSIKWGGGYTF TGCGCCAGCAGCATTAAATGGGGAGGCGGCTACACCTTC
. TRBJ2-7 TRBV6-6 . CASSPPKTYEQYF TGTGCCAGCAGTCCCCCTAAGACCTACGAGCAGTACTTC
. TRBJ1-1 TRBV5-1 . CASSLGRVQNTEAFF TGCGCCAGCAGCTTGGGGAGGGTACAGAACACTGAAGCTTTCTTT
. TRBJ1-2 TRBV6-6 . CASRSPTERQYGYTF TGTGCCAGTCGATCCCCGACAGAGCGACAATATGGCTACACCTTC
. TRBJ2-3 TRBV15 TRBD2 CATSYTSGRRDTQYF TGTGCCACCAGCTACACTAGCGGGAGACGAGATACGCAGTATTTT
. TRBJ1-5 TRBV7-8 TRBD1 CASSWQDRGHQPQHF TGTGCCAGCAGCTGGCAGGACAGGGGGCACCAGCCCCAGCATTTT
once TRBJ1-1 TRBV19 TRBD1 CASSIGTVEAFF TGTGCCAGTAGTATTGGGACAGTCGAAGCTTTCTTT
. TRBJ2-5 TRBV28 TRBD2 CASSAPSGSRETQYF TGTGCCAGCAGTGCTCCTAGCGGGAGTAGGGAGACCCAGTACTTC
. TRBJ2-3 TRBV5-1 TRBD2 CASSLTSQGTDTQYF TGCGCCAGCAGCCTGACTAGCCAGGGCACAGATACGCAGTATTTT
few TRBJ2-2 TRBV10-3 . CASRGTGELFF TGTGCCTCCCGCGGGACCGGGGAGCTGTTTTTT
. TRBJ2-3 TRBV5-1 TRBD2 CASSFSGGTDTQYF TGCGCCAGCAGCTTCAGCGGGGGCACAGATACGCAGTATTTT
. TRBJ1-3 TRBV7-6 . CASSPGGSGNTIYF TGTGCCAGCAGCCCGGGGGGCTCTGGAAACACCATATATTTT